This T cell receptor (beta chain) was documented in a study of T cell responses to AZD1222 COVID-19 vaccine. The table came from immunoSEQ multiplex PCR; TCRdb's copy has only in-frame clones and leaves some out. This sample yields about 82,000 clones, of which 70% to 90% are seen a single time; around an eighth belongs to the top ten. There are 16 residues in the CDR3. Germline V lookup: CDR1 MNHEY, CDR2 SVGEGT. V shed 5 bases, J shed 3 bases, and the junction held 10 bases outside the gene matches. The count of this clone is one. This specimen consisted of peripheral blood, obtained 28 days after the second AZD1222 dose. The sequence derives from an adult who received the AZD1222 COVID-19 vaccine. This chain connects TRBV6-2 or TRBV6-3 to TRBJ2-7; 10 positions match TRBD1. The CDR3 DNA is TGTGCCAGCAGTCTCGGATATGGGGACAGGGGCTACGAGCAGTACTTC. It is translated as CASSLGYGDRGYEQYF.